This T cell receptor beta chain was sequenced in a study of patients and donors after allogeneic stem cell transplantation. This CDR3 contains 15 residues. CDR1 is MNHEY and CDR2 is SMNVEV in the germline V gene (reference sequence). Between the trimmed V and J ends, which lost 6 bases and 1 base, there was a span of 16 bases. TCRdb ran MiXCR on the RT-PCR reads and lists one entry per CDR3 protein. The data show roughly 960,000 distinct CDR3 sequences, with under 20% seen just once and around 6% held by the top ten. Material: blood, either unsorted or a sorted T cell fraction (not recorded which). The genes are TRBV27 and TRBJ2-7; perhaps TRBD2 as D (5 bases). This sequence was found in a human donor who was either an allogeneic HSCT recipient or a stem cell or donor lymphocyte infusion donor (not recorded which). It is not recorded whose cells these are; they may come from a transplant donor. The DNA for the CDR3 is TGTGCCAGCAGCTTCACCCGAGAGGGTTCCTACGAGCAGTACTTC. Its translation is CASSFTREGSYEQYF.